The 9 T cell receptor beta chains listed next were all sequenced from one sample in a study of blood T cells in healthy people across ages. Together with a sample-barcoded 5' primer, a J-beta primer mix was included in a second PCR lasting 7 to 11 cycles. Each CDR3 protein gets one entry after TCRdb re-called the 5' RACE reads with MiXCR. The table lists roughly 800,000 distinct CDR3 sequences, 30% to 45% of them singletons. The source material was blood. The receptors were gathered from a man aged 18 to 29 in good health.

The sample holds many counts of this clonotype. V and J are TRBV27 and TRBJ2-7, with D possibly matching TRBD2 (5 bases). V lost 3 bases and J 3 bases, leaving 9 bases between the germline ends. Germline lookup yields CDR1 MNHEY and CDR2 SMNVEV (reference sequence). This CDR3 is built from 13 residues. The CDR3 bases are TGTGCCAGCAGTTTCGGGGAATTCTACGAGCAGTACTTC. Protein product: CASSFGEFYEQYF.

The rearrangement joins TRBV2 to TRBJ1-2, with TRBD1 as a possible D gene (5 bases). Germline lookup yields CDR1 SNHLY and CDR2 FYNNEI. The CDR3 covers 12 residues. The germline V and J ends were trimmed by 5 bases and 7 bases, with 11 bases remaining between them. DNA for the CDR3: TGTGCCAGCAGTCGCAGGGTTGGTGGCTACACCTTC. Translation: CASSRRVGGYTF.

The chain combines TRBV6-6 with TRBJ1-2; the D is unclear. Germline V gene sequence: CDR1 MNHNY, CDR2 SVGAGI (reference sequence). This CDR3 region has 15 residues. The germline V and J ends were trimmed by 2 bases and 0 bases, with 10 bases remaining between them. The CDR3 spells CASSYAGGANYGYTF. The CDR3 bases are TGTGCCAGCAGTTACGCGGGCGGAGCTAACTATGGCTACACCTTC.

This clonotype was seen a few times. This CDR3 reads CASSLGAPSGELFF. The DNA for the CDR3 is TGCGCCAGCAGTCTGGGCGCGCCATCCGGGGAGCTGTTTTTT. This sequence joins TRBV5-1 and TRBJ2-2; no definite D call. The V gene's germline CDR1 is SGHRS and CDR2 YFSETQ. Trimming pared 5 bases from V and 6 bases from J, leaving 14 bases between. This CDR3 is built from 14 residues. Variable domain in full (rest from reference TRBV5-1 and TRBJ2-2): KAGVTQTPRYLIKTRGQQVTLSCSPISGHRSVSWYQQTPGQGLQFLFEYFSETQRNKGNFPGRFSGRQFSNSRSEMNVSTLELGDSALYLCASSLGAPSGELFFGEGSRLTVL.

The table lists this clonotype with a few counts. The chain uses TRBV4-2 and TRBJ2-2, with D uncertain. CDR1 is LGHNA and CDR2 is YNFKEQ in the germline V gene. V lost 3 bases to trimming and J lost 6 bases, with 17 bases between them. This CDR3 has 16 residues. Written as DNA, the CDR3 is TGTGCCAGCAGCCAGAATTGGCCGGCTATCTCCGGGGAGCTGTTTTTT. Its translation: CASSQNWPAISGELFF.

J is TRBJ1-5 and V is TRBV7-2; a possible D gene is TRBD1 (5 bases). The V end lost 4 bases, the J end lost 4 bases, and 17 bases lay between the germline ends. This CDR3 region has 16 residues. Germline CDR1 SGHTA, CDR2 FQGNSA. CDR3 region: CASSSGREGWNQPQHF. Written as DNA, the CDR3 is TGTGCCAGCAGCTCGGGACGGGAAGGCTGGAATCAGCCCCAGCATTTT.

This chain uses TRBV5-1 with TRBJ2-1, with TRBD1 identical over 7 bases. Gene TRBJ2-7 matches the end of the DNA better, so the J call may be wrong. The V gene's germline CDR1 is SGHRS and CDR2 YFSETQ. The CDR3 is 16 amino acids. CDR3 sequence (DNA): TGCGCCAGCAGCTTGGCCGGACAGGAGAACTACAATGAGCAGTACTTC. It is translated as CASSLAGQENYNEQYF.

This clonotype was picked up many times. V gene TRBV7-9 combines with J gene TRBJ1-2; D remains unclear. Germline CDR1 reads SEHNR; CDR2 reads FQNEAQ (reference sequence). This CDR3 comprises 13 residues. V was trimmed by 3 bases and J by 3 bases, leaving 8 bases between them. The CDR3 sequence is CASSFTVDYGYTF. The CDR3 DNA sequence: TGTGCCAGCAGCTTTACTGTCGACTATGGCTACACCTTC.

The rearrangement links TRBV7-9 to TRBJ2-3, with 8 positions matching TRBD2. This CDR3 has 15 residues. J lost 2 bases, V lost 5 bases, and 6 bases had no gene match. CDR1 and CDR2 (germline): SEHNR, FQNEAQ (reference sequence). CDR3 DNA sequence: TGTGCCAGCAGCCCCACTAGCGGACACACAGATACGCAGTATTTT. Its translation: CASSPTSGHTDTQYF. The variable domain in full, completed from reference TRBV7-9 and TRBJ2-3, reads DTGVSQNPRHKITKRGQNVTFRCDPISEHNRLYWYRQTLGQGPEFLTYFQNEAQLEKSRLLSDRFSAERPKGSFSTLEIQRTEQGDSAMYLCASSPTSGHTDTQYFGPGTRLTVL.